This paragraph covers one T cell receptor beta chain sequence. At one end the junction does not follow the germline gene, possibly because of a read error. This sample was included in a study of shared clonotypes between healthy human individuals. The CDR3 is 13 residues long. Per the germline V gene, CDR1 is MDHEN and CDR2 is SYDVKM. The run depth of the assay was deep. This table comes from immunoSEQ multiplex PCR, and its TCRdb copy is limited to in-frame clones, with some not included. This table has about 2.3 million clones, roughly 92% appearing once. Sequencing was performed on naive CD4+ T cells from PBMCs. Described subset: CD45RA+ positively selected. The sequence was collected from a man aged 18 to 29 in good health. Some clones in this sample may be carry-over from other donors' samples. This rearrangement joins TRBV28 to TRBJ1-3; D may be TRBD1 (6 bases). The CDR3 here is CASSLGGPRTLDF. The CDR3 nucleotides are TGTGCCAGCAGTTTAGGGGGGCCCAGGACCTTAGATTTT.